This entry lists 31 T cell receptor beta chains sequenced from one sample in a study of OX40 agonist ivuxolimab in advanced cancers. Assay: immunoSEQ multiplex PCR; the TCRdb copy retains only in-frame clones and omits some. The table lists some 51,000 clones, around 87% of them singletons. This specimen consisted of CD4+ or CD8+ T cells sorted from blood, obtained in a trial of the OX40 agonist ivuxolimab. The receptors originated from an adult with an advanced solid tumor such as melanoma, head and neck, liver or kidney cancer.

V and J are TRBV7-9 and TRBJ2-7; D is uncertain. V lost 1 base to trimming and J lost 10 bases, with 14 bases between them. This CDR3 contains 13 residues. Per the germline V gene, CDR1 is SEHNR and CDR2 is FQNEAQ (reference sequence). The CDR3: CASSLGKLSLQYF. CDR3 sequence (DNA): TGTGCCAGCAGCTTAGGGAAGTTGTCTCTCCAGTACTTC.

CDR3: CASSLDPGVGEKLFF. The CDR3, as DNA: TGTGCCAGCAGCTTGGACCCCGGGGTTGGTGAAAAACTGTTTTTT. The rearrangement links TRBV5-6 to TRBJ1-4, with D unresolved. CDR3 length: 15 residues. Trimming shortened V by 0 bases and J by 7 bases, and 13 bases separated the two germline ends. The germline CDR1 and CDR2 sequences are SGHDT and YYEEEE.

In its sample, this clone was seen once. This chain uses TRBV11-2 with TRBJ2-1, with 10 bases identical to TRBD2. Germline CDR1 SGHAT, CDR2 FQNNGV. V was clipped by 5 bases and J by 8 bases; unmatched bases: 9. There are 15 residues in the CDR3. The DNA of the CDR3 is TGTGCCAGCAGCAAAAAAGGGCTAGCGGGGGATGAGCAGTTCTTC. This gives the protein CASSKKGLAGDEQFF.

This rearrangement joins TRBV19 to TRBJ1-2; D gene unclear. CDR1 and CDR2 (germline): LNHDA, SQIVND (reference sequence). The CDR3 has 13 residues. V was trimmed by 4 bases and J by 2 bases, leaving 8 bases between them. CDR3 DNA sequence: TGTGCCAGTAGTACCCTGGGGAACTATGGCTACACCTTC. Its translation is CASSTLGNYGYTF.

This sequence joins TRBV6-1 and TRBJ2-2; TRBD1 matches 9 bases. Germline CDR1 reads MNHNS; CDR2 reads SASEGT. Unmatched junction bases numbered 4, after V lost 11 bases and J lost 3 bases. This CDR3 has 13 amino acids. The CDR3 DNA reads as TGTGCCGGGACAGGGTTGGACACCGGGGAGCTGTTTTTT. Its protein is CAGTGLDTGELFF.

The chain carries TRBV5-1 and TRBJ1-5, with unresolved D. The CDR3 length is 13 residues. Deletions cut 5 bases from V and 5 bases from J, with 11 bases between. Per germline, CDR1 SGHRS and CDR2 YFSETQ. The DNA of the CDR3 is TGCGCCAGCAGTTCCGGGGTCGATCAGCCCCAGCATTTT. This translates into CASSSGVDQPQHF.

The chain is built from TRBV7-8 and TRBJ1-5; D perhaps matches TRBD1 (5 bases). V shed 4 bases and J shed 2 bases, with 12 bases lying between them. The CDR3 is 15 residues long. Germline assignment: CDR1 SGHVS and CDR2 FQNEAQ. The CDR3 region has the DNA TGTGCCAGCAGCTCCTCAGGGTTGGGCAATCAGCCCCAGCATTTT. Amino acid sequence: CASSSSGLGNQPQHF.

The chain carries TRBV2 and TRBJ1-1, with D uncertain. CDR1 and CDR2 from the germline V gene are SNHLY and FYNNEI. Trimming stripped 8 bases from V and 3 bases from J, with 10 bases between. The CDR3 is 12 amino acids. The CDR3: CASRRWDTEAFF. CDR3 DNA: TGTGCCAGCCGGCGCTGGGACACTGAAGCTTTCTTT.

The J gene is TRBJ2-1, the V gene TRBV6-1; D is possibly TRBD1 or TRBD2 (6 bases each). This CDR3 spans 15 amino acids. Trimming shortened V by 8 bases and J by 2 bases, and 16 bases separated the two germline ends. Per the germline V gene, CDR1 is MNHNS and CDR2 is SASEGT. In nucleotides, the CDR3 is TGTGCCAGCGGGGGGACAAATTACCCCTACAATGAGCAGTTCTTC. Its translation is CASGGTNYPYNEQFF.

The chain combines TRBV6-1 with TRBJ1-5, with D perhaps matching TRBD1 (6 bases). In germline, CDR1 is MNHNS, CDR2 SASEGT. This CDR3 has 14 amino acids. The V gene lost 10 bases and the J gene lost 1 base, with 14 bases spanning the gap. CDR3 in DNA: TGTGCCACCAGAGACAGGTTAAGCAATCAGCCCCAGCATTTT. The encoded protein is CATRDRLSNQPQHF.

The rearrangement joins TRBV4-2 to TRBJ2-7; D remains unclear. From germline, CDR1 is LGHNA and CDR2 YNFKEQ. Trimming cost V 2 bases and J 0 bases, with 11 bases left between them. CDR3 length: 15 amino acids. This CDR3 reads CASSQYWSPSYEQYF. The CDR3 coding sequence is TGTGCCAGCAGCCAATATTGGAGTCCCTCCTACGAGCAGTACTTC.

The J gene is TRBJ2-1, the V gene TRBV7-3; TRBD1 might be the D (6 bases). The CDR3 covers 15 residues. Trimming removed 5 bases at V and 2 bases at J, with 13 bases between. Germline V gene sequence: CDR1 SGHTA, CDR2 FQGTGA. The DNA for the CDR3 is TGTGCCAGCAGCCCCACAGGGAACCCCTACAATGAGCAGTTCTTC. Translation: CASSPTGNPYNEQFF.

The V gene is TRBV7-9, the J gene TRBJ2-3; TRBD2 matches at 14 bases. The V gene's germline CDR1 is SEHNR and CDR2 FQNEAQ (reference sequence). The CDR3 spans 16 residues. Trimming cost V 5 bases and J 4 bases; bases outside gene matches: 5. CDR3 sequence: CASSAGLAGGPDTQYF. The CDR3 coding sequence is TGTGCCAGCAGCGCCGGACTAGCGGGAGGACCAGATACGCAGTATTTT.

The gene calls are TRBV29-1 and TRBJ2-3; 8 nucleotides line up with TRBD2. The V and J ends lost 0 bases and 6 bases, in that order; junction bases with no gene match: 11. This CDR3 contains 16 residues. The germline CDR1 and CDR2 sequences are SQVTM and ANQGSEA. As DNA, the CDR3 is TGCAGCGTTGAAGATCGCGGGAGGCCCCCGTTCGATACGCAGTATTTT. Translating gives CSVEDRGRPPFDTQYF.

CDR3 in amino acids: CASSATSGGTDTQYF. CDR3 nucleotides: TGTGCCAGCAGTGCGACCAGCGGGGGCACAGATACGCAGTATTTT. This chain joins TRBV6-4 and TRBJ2-3, with 7 nucleotides matching TRBD2. This CDR3 contains 15 residues. Germline V gene lookup returns CDR1 MRHNA and CDR2 SNTAGT. Germline trimming cut 4 bases from V and 1 base from J; bases unmatched to any gene: 5.

The chain uses TRBV5-1 and TRBJ2-3; 8 bases are a match to TRBD2. This CDR3 comprises 16 residues. Germline V lookup: CDR1 SGHRS, CDR2 YFSETQ. V was clipped by 1 base and J by 3 bases; unmatched bases: 7. The CDR3 here is CASSLRTGGGTDTQYF. The CDR3 DNA sequence: TGCGCCAGCAGCTTGCGAACGGGAGGGGGGACAGATACGCAGTATTTT. The full variable domain, with the rest looked up from reference TRBV5-1 and TRBJ2-3, is KAGVTQTPRYLIKTRGQQVTLSCSPISGHRSVSWYQQTPGQGLQFLFEYFSETQRNKGNFPGRFSGRQFSNSRSEMNVSTLELGDSALYLCASSLRTGGGTDTQYFGPGTRLTVL.

The chain recombines TRBV19 with TRBJ2-1, with TRBD2 matching over 11 bases. CDR3 length equals 18 residues. The J segment lost 6 bases and the V segment lost 2 bases, leaving 12 bases of the junction unmatched. Germline values: CDR1 LNHDA, CDR2 SQIVND (reference sequence). The CDR3 DNA sequence: TGTGCCAGTAGTATAAAGGGAAACCTAGCGGGAGGAGGCAATGAGCAGTTCTTC. This sequence encodes CASSIKGNLAGGGNEQFF.

The rearrangement links TRBV28 to TRBJ1-5; D unclear. V lost 3 bases, J lost 3 bases, and 15 bases lay in between. The CDR3 has 16 residues. From germline, CDR1 is MDHEN and CDR2 SYDVKM. CDR3 DNA: TGTGCCAGCAGTTTTTCGGAGCAGATTGACAATCAGCCCCAGCATTTT. Translation: CASSFSEQIDNQPQHF.

In this sample, this clone turned up many times. The chain joins TRBV29-1 to TRBJ2-1; 10 nucleotides line up with TRBD2. This CDR3 is built from 14 residues. Unmatched junction bases numbered 2, after V lost 1 base and J lost 5 bases. Germline V CDR1 and CDR2: SQVTM, ANQGSEA. In DNA, the CDR3 is TGCAGCGTTGAAGCCGGGACTAGCGACAATGAGCAGTTCTTC. It yields the protein CSVEAGTSDNEQFF.

The CDR3 bases are TGTGCCAGCAGCCGCGACACTCAGCCCCAGCATTTT. It encodes CASSRDTQPQHF. The rearrangement uses TRBV11-2 and TRBJ1-5; D not resolved. Germline CDR1 SGHAT, CDR2 FQNNGV. The CDR3 sequence is 12 residues long. Trimming cost V 5 bases and J 6 bases, with 8 bases left between them.

Comments on this clone: One end of the junction fails to match germline, which may point to a read error. The identical CDR3 is also encoded by other nucleotide sequences in the sample. The chain employs TRBV5-1 and TRBJ2-5; no reliable D call. The J call may be faulty, since TRBJ2-7 better matches the DNA end. The CDR3 is made up of 12 amino acids. Germline CDR1 is SGHRS and CDR2 is YFSETQ. As DNA, the CDR3 is TGTGCCAGCAGCCTGAGCTCCTACGAGCAGTACTTC. Translation gives CASSLSSYEQYF.

This chain links TRBV28 with TRBJ1-4, with TRBD1 matching 8 bases. Germline V gives CDR1 MDHEN, CDR2 SYDVKM. The CDR3 is 15 residues long. Germline trimming cut 7 bases from V and 8 bases from J; bases unmatched to any gene: 12. The CDR3 region has the DNA TGTGCCAGCAAAAAACCCACAGGGGGGGCGGAAAAACTGTTTTTT. Residues: CASKKPTGGAEKLFF.

The chain joins TRBV28 to TRBJ1-1, with 7 bases matching TRBD1. The CDR3 loop spans 13 amino acids. CDR1 MDHEN and CDR2 SYDVKM come from the germline V gene. J lost 0 bases, V lost 6 bases, and 1 base had no gene match. The CDR3 sequence is CASRGQVNTEAFF. DNA for the CDR3: TGTGCCAGCAGAGGACAGGTGAACACTGAAGCTTTCTTT.

The J gene is TRBJ2-7, the V gene TRBV19; 9 nucleotides match TRBD1. V lost 3 bases, J lost 1 base, and 7 bases stayed unmatched. The CDR3 spans 16 residues. CDR1 and CDR2 from the germline V gene are LNHDA and SQIVND (reference sequence). CDR3 in amino acids: CASSISGTGRSYEQYF. The CDR3 coding sequence is TGTGCCAGTAGTATTTCTGGGACAGGGCGATCCTACGAGCAGTACTTC.

The chain employs TRBV5-1 and TRBJ1-1; D is perhaps TRBD1 (5 bases). This CDR3 region has 14 residues. The V gene lost 4 bases and the J gene lost 0 bases, with 10 bases spanning the gap. The germline gives CDR1 SGHRS, CDR2 YFSETQ. The CDR3 nucleotides read TGCGCCAGCAGCGGCGGGGGGGTGAACACTGAAGCTTTCTTT. Amino acid sequence: CASSGGGVNTEAFF.

CDR3 nucleotide sequence: TGTGCCAGCAGCTTAAACAATCAGCCCCAGCATTTT. Protein: CASSLNNQPQHF. The chain links TRBV11-2 to TRBJ1-5; D remains ambiguous. The V end was cut by 2 bases, the J end by 3 bases, with 2 bases between. CDR3 length: 12 residues. CDR1 and CDR2 (germline): SGHAT, FQNNGV.

This chain links TRBV19 with TRBJ2-1, with 8 nucleotides matching TRBD1. With V trimmed by 5 bases and J by 0 bases, 6 bases remained unmatched. Germline V gives CDR1 LNHDA, CDR2 SQIVND (reference sequence). The CDR3 sequence is 16 residues long. The CDR3 is CASSVRTGSSYNEQFF. The CDR3, as DNA: TGTGCCAGTAGTGTACGGACAGGGAGCTCCTACAATGAGCAGTTCTTC.

The chain combines TRBV28 with TRBJ1-2, with D perhaps matching TRBD1 (5 bases). Germline V gives CDR1 MDHEN, CDR2 SYDVKM. The CDR3 is 14 residues long. Deletions cut 3 bases from V and 0 bases from J, with 8 bases between. As DNA, the CDR3 is TGTGCCAGCAGTTTTTTGACAGCTAACTATGGCTACACCTTC. This encodes CASSFLTANYGYTF.

This clone was seen a single time. The J gene is TRBJ1-3, the V gene TRBV9; D ambiguous. CDR3 length equals 16 residues. Germline V gives CDR1 SGDLS, CDR2 YYNGEE. The ends were cut back, 0 bases at V and 2 bases at J, with 12 bases in the middle. The CDR3 DNA reads TGTGCCAGCAGCGTAGGTCTAAGGGTAACTGGAAACACCATATATTTT. Protein sequence: CASSVGLRVTGNTIYF.

The chain uses TRBV4-1 and TRBJ2-2; D might be TRBD2 (5 bases). V lost 4 bases and J lost 4, with 13 bases in between. The V gene's germline CDR1 is MGHRA and CDR2 YSYEKL. The CDR3 is 15 residues long. Here the CDR3 reads CASSRTGEVTGELFF. The CDR3 coding sequence is TGCGCCAGCAGCCGGACTGGCGAGGTCACCGGGGAGCTGTTTTTT.

This chain connects TRBV6-6 to TRBJ2-3, with 8 bases that match TRBD2. The V gene's germline CDR1 is MNHNY and CDR2 SVGAGI (reference sequence). The CDR3 length is 16 residues. V gave up 3 bases and J gave up 0 bases; unmatched junction bases: 5. The CDR3 sequence is CASSYGTSGSTDTQYF. CDR3 nucleotide sequence: TGTGCCAGCAGTTATGGTACTAGCGGTAGCACAGATACGCAGTATTTT.